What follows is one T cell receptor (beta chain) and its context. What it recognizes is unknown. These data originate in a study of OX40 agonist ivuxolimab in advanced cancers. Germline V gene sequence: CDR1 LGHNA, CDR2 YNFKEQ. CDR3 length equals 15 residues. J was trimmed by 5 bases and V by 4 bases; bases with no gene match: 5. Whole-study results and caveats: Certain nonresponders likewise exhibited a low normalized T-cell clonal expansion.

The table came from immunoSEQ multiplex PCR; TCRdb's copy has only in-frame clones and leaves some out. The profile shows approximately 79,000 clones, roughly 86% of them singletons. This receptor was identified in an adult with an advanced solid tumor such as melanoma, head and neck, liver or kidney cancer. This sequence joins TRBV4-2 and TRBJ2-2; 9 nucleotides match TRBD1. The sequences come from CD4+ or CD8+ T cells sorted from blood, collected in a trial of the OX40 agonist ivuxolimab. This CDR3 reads CASSRDRGRTGELFF. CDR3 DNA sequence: TGTGCCAGCAGCCGAGACAGGGGGAGGACCGGGGAGCTGTTTTTT.